This is a list of T cell receptor beta chains from one sample in a study of cytomegalovirus exposure and HLA in healthy donors. Produced via immunoSEQ multiplex PCR; TCRdb's table is partial and in-frame only. This table has 150,000 to 170,000 clones, 74% appearing once. Sequenced sample: PBMCs. These receptors were taken from a man aged 25 to 40 in good health and CMV-seronegative. Each CDR3 is given with its conserved first and last residue. Fields, in order: J gene, V gene, D gene, clone size, CDR3 DNA, CDR3 protein. D genes are given only for firm matches. Only some rows state a clone size, as once, few, many or a class for expanded clones.

TRBJ1-3 | TRBV7-2 | TRBD1 | - | TGTGCCAGCAGCTCGACAGGGTACGGAAACACCATATATTTT | CASSSTGYGNTIYF
TRBJ1-5 | TRBV6-1 | - | - | TGTTCCAGCAGATCTGGAGCTCAGCCCCAGCATTTT | CSSRSGAQPQHF
TRBJ2-7 | TRBV28 | TRBD2 | once | TGTGCCAGCAGTTTGGTAGGTTTTAGCGGGTCCTACGAGCAGTACTTC | CASSLVGFSGSYEQYF
TRBJ2-7 | TRBV2 | TRBD2 | few | TGTGCCAGCAGTCAAGGGACTAGCGGGGGGTGCGAGCAGTACTTC | CASSQGTSGGCEQYF
TRBJ1-6 | TRBV10-2 | - | few | TGCGCCAGCAGTTTGGCCGAATCACCCCTCCACTTT | CASSLAESPLHF
TRBJ1-5 | TRBV7-6 | - | - | TGTGCCAGCAGCTTAGCGGGGGGGCCCCAGCATTTT | CASSLAGGPQHF
TRBJ1-5 | TRBV7-2 | - | - | TGTGCCAGCAGCCCGCAAGGAGGTCAGCCCCAGCATTTT | CASSPQGGQPQHF
TRBJ2-2 | TRBV2 | TRBD2 | - | TGTGCCAGCAAATCACTAGCGGGGGGTTTCGGCGGGGAGCTGTTTTTT | CASKSLAGGFGGELFF
TRBJ2-5 | TRBV4-1 | TRBD2 | - | TGCGCCAGCAGCCAAGACCCTACTAGCGGGGGGGCGGAGACCCAGTACTTC | CASSQDPTSGGAETQYF
TRBJ2-1 | TRBV30 | TRBD2 | - | TGTGCCTGGAAGGGACTAGCGGGAGTCTACAATGAGCAGTTCTTC | CAWKGLAGVYNEQFF
TRBJ2-7 | TRBV7-9 | - | - | TGTGCCAGCAGCTTAGGGCAGGGCCCAGGTTTGGAGCAGTACTTC | CASSLGQGPGLEQYF
TRBJ2-7 | TRBV5-6 | TRBD1 | - | TGTGCCAGCAGCTCCTTTTCCGGGACAGGGTCTTACGAGCAGTACTTC | CASSSFSGTGSYEQYF
TRBJ2-5 | TRBV4-2 | TRBD1 | - | TGTGCCAGCAGCCTCTGGACAGGGGATCAAGAGACCCAGTACTTC | CASSLWTGDQETQYF
TRBJ2-5 | TRBV5-6 | TRBD2 | - | TGTGCCAGCAGCTTGATAACTAGCGGGCGACAAGAGACCCAGTACTTC | CASSLITSGRQETQYF
TRBJ2-5 | TRBV6-1 | TRBD1 | - | TGTGCCAGCAGTGAATGGACAGGATACCAAGAGACCCAGTACTTC | CASSEWTGYQETQYF
TRBJ1-6 | TRBV6-4 | TRBD1 | few | TGTGCCAGCAGTGACTTACAGGGGTCGGGCTATAATTCACCCCTCCACTTT | CASSDLQGSGYNSPLHF
TRBJ2-5 | TRBV5-1 | TRBD2 | - | TGCGCCAGCAGCTTTGGGTGGGAGGGGAAAGAGACCCAGTACTTC | CASSFGWEGKETQYF
TRBJ2-1 | TRBV9 | TRBD2 | - | TGTGCCAGCAGCCCCGGGACTAAGTACAATGAGCAGTTCTTC | CASSPGTKYNEQFF
TRBJ2-5 | TRBV2 | - | - | TGTGCCAGCAGTGTTATGTCACTTGATGTTGAGACCCAGTACTTC | CASSVMSLDVETQYF
TRBJ2-2 | TRBV5-1 | TRBD1 | - | TGCGCCAGCAGCTGGACAGGGCTAACCGGGGAGCTGTTTTTT | CASSWTGLTGELFF
TRBJ1-2 | TRBV6-6 | - | - | TGTGCCAGCAGCCAAAGCGGACAGCCCTATGGCTACACCTTC | CASSQSGQPYGYTF
TRBJ2-7 | TRBV19 | TRBD1 | - | TGTGCCAGTAGAGGATCCGGGACAGGGGGGCGCGAGCAGTACTTC | CASRGSGTGGREQYF
TRBJ1-1 | TRBV7-3 | TRBD1 | - | TGTGCCAGCAGTGATTCAGGGGGCACTGAAGCTTTCTTT | CASSDSGGTEAFF
TRBJ1-5 | TRBV7-9 | - | few | TGTGCCAGCAGCTTAGGGACGGGGAATAGCAATCAGCCCCAGCATTTT | CASSLGTGNSNQPQHF
TRBJ2-5 | TRBV13 | TRBD1 | - | TGTGCCAGCAGCGCCAGGGGGACCGAGACCCAGTACTTC | CASSARGTETQYF
TRBJ2-3 | TRBV12-1 | - | few | TGTGCCAGCAGCTTTGTTCTGGTCACTAGCACAGATACGCAGTATTTT | CASSFVLVTSTDTQYF
TRBJ2-7 | TRBV4-1 | TRBD2 | - | TGCGCCAGCAGCCAAGAAAGCGGGGCCTACGAGCAGTACTTC | CASSQESGAYEQYF
TRBJ2-1 | TRBV10-3 | TRBD1 | - | TGTGCCATCAATACCGGGACAGGGGGCCATGAGCAGTTCTTC | CAINTGTGGHEQFF
TRBJ2-5 | TRBV6-7 | - | - | TGTGCCAGCAGTTACTCGGGCGCTCCTAGCGAAGAGACCCAGTACTTC | CASSYSGAPSEETQYF
TRBJ1-2 | TRBV9 | TRBD1 | - | TGTGCCAGCAGCCCAGGGGGGCGCCACCCCTATGGCTACCCCTTC | CASSPGGRHPYGYPF
TRBJ1-5 | TRBV28 | TRBD1 | once | TGTGCCAGCAGTTTATCTGCGCAGGGGGCCAATCAGCCCCAGAATTTT | CASSLSAQGANQPQNF
TRBJ2-1 | TRBV19 | - | - | TGTGCCAGTAGTCCAACGACGGGAAATGAGCAGTTCTTC | CASSPTTGNEQFF
TRBJ1-2 | TRBV4-1 | TRBD1 | - | TGCGCCAGCAGCCAACCCCTGGACAGGGGATTTGGCTACACCTTC | CASSQPLDRGFGYTF
TRBJ1-1 | TRBV5-6 | - | - | TGTGCCAGCAGCTTGGGATTGCGGGGGAACACTGAAGCTTTCTTT | CASSLGLRGNTEAFF
TRBJ2-4 | TRBV2 | TRBD2 | - | TGTGCCAGCAGTTCTAGCGGGGGTCTAGCCAAAAACATTCAGTACTTC | CASSSSGGLAKNIQYF
TRBJ1-2 | TRBV27 | TRBD1 | - | TGTGCCAGCAGTCACCGGACAGGGTTCGGCTACACCTTC | CASSHRTGFGYTF
TRBJ1-1 | TRBV7-2 | TRBD1 | - | TGTGCCAGCAGCCTGGACAGGGGGACTGAAGCTTTCTTT | CASSLDRGTEAFF
TRBJ2-3 | TRBV7-9 | - | - | TGTGCCAGCAGCTTGACAGGACCCACAGATACGCAGTATTTT | CASSLTGPTDTQYF
TRBJ2-1 | TRBV5-4 | - | - | TGTGCCAGCAGCATACTGACCGGCTCAGGCAATGAGCAGTTCTTC | CASSILTGSGNEQFF
TRBJ2-7 | TRBV7-2 | TRBD2 | - | TGTGCCAGCAGCCTCCGGTTGGTCGGGGGGGCCACTCTCTACGAGCAGTACTTC | CASSLRLVGGATLYEQYF
TRBJ2-7 | TRBV27 | TRBD2 | few | TGTGCCAGCAGTTTTGCGGGAGTAAATTCCTACGAGCAGTACTTC | CASSFAGVNSYEQYF
TRBJ2-1 | TRBV7-2 | - | - | TGTGCCAGCAGCTTTGGAGGGTTAAATGAGCAGTTCTTC | CASSFGGLNEQFF
TRBJ1-2 | TRBV5-8 | TRBD1 | - | TGTGCCAGCAGCTTAGGGGGCGGGTATGGCTACACCTTC | CASSLGGGYGYTF
TRBJ2-2 | TRBV6-4 | TRBD1 | - | TGTGCCAGCAGCGTACAGGGGCAAAACACCGGGGAGCTGTTTTTT | CASSVQGQNTGELFF
TRBJ1-6 | TRBV11-2 | TRBD1 | - | TGTGCCAGCAGCTCGTACAGGGGACTAGGAGGTAATTCACCCCTCCACTTT | CASSSYRGLGGNSPLHF
TRBJ2-7 | TRBV7-9 | - | - | TGTGCCAGCAGCTTAGGGGAGTGGGGAATCGACTACGAGCAGTACTTC | CASSLGEWGIDYEQYF
TRBJ1-6 | TRBV10-3 | - | - | TGTGCCATCAGTGAGTCTGAGGGTCCCCATTCACCCCTCCACTTT | CAISESEGPHSPLHF
TRBJ1-6 | TRBV27 | TRBD1 | few | TGTGCCAGCAGTACACGGACAGGGGGCGGGTCACCCCTCCACTTT | CASSTRTGGGSPLHF
TRBJ1-2 | TRBV6-6 | - | - | TGTGCCAGCAGCCAACAAGGGGACTATGGCTACACCTTC | CASSQQGDYGYTF
TRBJ1-2 | TRBV4-1 | TRBD1 | - | TGCGCCAGCAGCCCCGGGACAGAGGATGGCTACACCTTC | CASSPGTEDGYTF
TRBJ2-1 | TRBV7-9 | TRBD2 | - | TGTGCCAGCAGCCCCTCCCTAGCGGGGGGCAAGTACAATGAGCAGTTCTTC | CASSPSLAGGKYNEQFF
TRBJ2-3 | TRBV19 | TRBD1 | once | TGTGCCAGTAGTCCGGGACAGGGGACCACAGATACGCAGTATTTT | CASSPGQGTTDTQYF
TRBJ1-2 | TRBV27 | - | - | TGTGCCAGCAGTTTACGCCAGGGTTTAACAAACTATGGCTACACCTTC | CASSLRQGLTNYGYTF
TRBJ2-7 | TRBV27 | - | - | TGTGCCAGCAGTTTAGGCGACCCACGCGGTAACGAGCAGTACTTC | CASSLGDPRGNEQYF
TRBJ1-2 | TRBV2 | - | - | TGTGCCAGCAGCGCCGACACGGTTGGTGGCTACACCTTC | CASSADTVGGYTF
TRBJ2-5 | TRBV7-8 | - | few | TGTGCCAGCAGCTTAGCTGGGGGGAAAGAGACCCAGTACTTC | CASSLAGGKETQYF
TRBJ1-2 | TRBV28 | TRBD1 | - | TGTGCCAGCAGTCCGCCCGGGACAGGGTACTATGGCTACACCTTC | CASSPPGTGYYGYTF
TRBJ2-1 | TRBV28 | TRBD2 | - | TGTGCCAGCAGTTCTCGGACTAGCGGGGGGTTTTACAATGAGCAGTTCTTC | CASSSRTSGGFYNEQFF
TRBJ2-7 | TRBV5-6 | TRBD1 | once | TGTGCCAGCAGCTGGGGGACAGGGGAATGCGAGCAGTACTTC | CASSWGTGECEQYF